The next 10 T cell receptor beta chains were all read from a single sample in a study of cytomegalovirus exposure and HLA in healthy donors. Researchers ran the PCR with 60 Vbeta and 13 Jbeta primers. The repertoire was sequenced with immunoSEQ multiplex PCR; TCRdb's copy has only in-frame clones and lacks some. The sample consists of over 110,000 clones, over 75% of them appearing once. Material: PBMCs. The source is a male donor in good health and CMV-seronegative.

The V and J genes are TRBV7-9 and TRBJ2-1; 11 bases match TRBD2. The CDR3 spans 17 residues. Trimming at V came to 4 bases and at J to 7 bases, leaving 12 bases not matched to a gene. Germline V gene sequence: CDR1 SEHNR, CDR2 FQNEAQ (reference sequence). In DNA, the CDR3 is TGTGCCAGCAGCTCCCCCCCGACTAGCGGGATAGGGAATGAGCAGTTCTTC. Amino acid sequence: CASSSPPTSGIGNEQFF. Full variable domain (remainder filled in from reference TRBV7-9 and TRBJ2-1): DTGVSQNPRHKITKRGQNVTFRCDPISEHNRLYWYRQTLGQGPEFLTYFQNEAQLEKSRLLSDRFSAERPKGSFSTLEIQRTEQGDSAMYLCASSSPPTSGIGNEQFFGPGTRLTVL.

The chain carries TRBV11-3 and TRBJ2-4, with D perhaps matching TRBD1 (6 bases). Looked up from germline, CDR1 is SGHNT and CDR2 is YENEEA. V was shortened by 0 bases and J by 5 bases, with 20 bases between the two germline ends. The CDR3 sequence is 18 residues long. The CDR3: CASSLDYQGWSPENIQYF. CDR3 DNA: TGTGCCAGCAGCTTAGATTACCAGGGGTGGTCTCCTGAAAACATTCAGTACTTC.

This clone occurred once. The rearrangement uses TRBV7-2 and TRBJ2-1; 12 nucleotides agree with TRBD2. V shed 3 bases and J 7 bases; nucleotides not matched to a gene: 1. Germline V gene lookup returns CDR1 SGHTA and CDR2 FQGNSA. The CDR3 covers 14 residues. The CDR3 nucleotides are TGTGCCAGCAGCTTCACTAGCGGGAGGAATGAGCAGTTCTTC. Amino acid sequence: CASSFTSGRNEQFF.

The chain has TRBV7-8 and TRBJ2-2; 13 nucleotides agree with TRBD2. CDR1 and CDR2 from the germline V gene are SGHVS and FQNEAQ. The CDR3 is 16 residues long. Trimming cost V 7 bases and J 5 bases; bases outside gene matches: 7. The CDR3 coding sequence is TGTGCCAGCATGAGACTAGCGGGAGGTCGGACCGGGGAGCTGTTTTTT. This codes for CASMRLAGGRTGELFF. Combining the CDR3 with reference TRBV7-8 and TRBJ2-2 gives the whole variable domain GAGVSQSPRYKVAKRGQDVALRCDPISGHVSLFWYQQALGQGPEFLTYFQNEAQLDKSGLPSDRFFAERPEGSVSTLKIQRTQQEDSAVYLCASMRLAGGRTGELFFGEGSRLTVL.

CDR3 residues: CASSPDRGTGYTF. The CDR3 coding sequence is TGTGCCAGCAGTCCCGACAGGGGCACTGGCTACACCTTC. The V and J genes are TRBV6-5 and TRBJ1-2; 8 nucleotides align to TRBD1. V lost 5 bases to trimming and J lost 7 bases; unmatched junction nucleotides: 6. The CDR3 is 13 residues long. Germline V CDR1 and CDR2: MNHEY, SVGAGI.

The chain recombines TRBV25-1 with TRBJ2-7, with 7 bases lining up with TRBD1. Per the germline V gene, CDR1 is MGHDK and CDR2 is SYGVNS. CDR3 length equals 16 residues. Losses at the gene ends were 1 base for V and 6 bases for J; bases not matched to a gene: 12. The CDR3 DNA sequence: TGTGCCAGCAGTGAATGGGGGACAGTGGATGCCTCCGAGCAGTACTTC. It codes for CASSEWGTVDASEQYF.

CDR3 DNA sequence: TGTGCCAGCAGTGACTACCTGAACACCGGGGAGCTGTTTTTT. It yields the protein CASSDYLNTGELFF. The rearrangement links TRBV6-1 to TRBJ2-2; D uncertain. The CDR3 loop spans 14 amino acids. V was pared by 3 bases and J by 1 base, with 6 bases between. Germline-derived CDR1 and CDR2 are MNHNS and SASEGT.

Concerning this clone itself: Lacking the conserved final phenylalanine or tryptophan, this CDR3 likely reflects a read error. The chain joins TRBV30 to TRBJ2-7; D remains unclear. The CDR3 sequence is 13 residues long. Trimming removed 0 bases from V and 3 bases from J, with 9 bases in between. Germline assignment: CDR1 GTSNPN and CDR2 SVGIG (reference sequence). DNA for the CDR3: TGTGCCTGGAGTGTACGTCTCAGCTACGAGCAGTACTAC. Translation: CAWSVRLSYEQYY.

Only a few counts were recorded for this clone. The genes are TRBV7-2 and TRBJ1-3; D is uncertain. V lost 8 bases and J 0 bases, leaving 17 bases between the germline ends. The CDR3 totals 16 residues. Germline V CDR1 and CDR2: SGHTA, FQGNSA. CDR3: CASATVAVNSGNTIYF. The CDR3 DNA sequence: TGTGCCAGCGCCACAGTTGCAGTCAACTCTGGAAACACCATATATTTT.

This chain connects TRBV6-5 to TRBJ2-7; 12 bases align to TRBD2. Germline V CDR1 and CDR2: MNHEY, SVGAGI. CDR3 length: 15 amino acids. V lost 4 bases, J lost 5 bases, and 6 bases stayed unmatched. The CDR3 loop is CASSLTSGSVHEQYF. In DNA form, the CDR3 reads TGTGCCAGCAGTTTGACTAGCGGGAGCGTCCACGAGCAGTACTTC.